A selection of T cell receptor beta chains follows, all from one sample in a study of regulatory T cells in long-lasting Graves disease. One entry per CDR3 protein, called by TCRdb with MiXCR from the multiplex PCR reads. This sample has about 240,000 distinct CDR3 sequences, with around 20% found just once. This sample comprised peripheral blood mononuclear cells (PBMCs), obtained at new diagnosis, from a patient treated with antithyroid drugs. The receptors were gathered from a female donor with Graves disease. CDR3s include the opening cysteine and the closing phenylalanine or tryptophan. D genes are given only for firm matches. Expanded clones are given a class, and other clones once, few, many or no size at all.

clone size	V gene	D gene	J gene	CDR3 protein	CDR3 DNA
many	TRBV29-1	-	TRBJ2-7	CSVASTLDYEQYF	TGCAGCGTGGCAAGTACTCTAGACTACGAGCAGTACTTC
many	TRBV6-1	-	TRBJ1-1	CASSPRKPGGLRAEAFF	TGTGCCAGCAGTCCAAGAAAGCCCGGAGGGCTGCGCGCTGAAGCTTTCTTT
-	TRBV9	TRBD1	TRBJ2-2	CASSVGTGDGELFF	TGTGCCAGCAGCGTCGGGACAGGGGACGGGGAGCTGTTTTTT
many	TRBV18	-	TRBJ2-7	CASSPAPPSYEQYF	TGTGCCAGCTCACCGGCCCCCCCCTCCTACGAGCAGTACTTC
many	TRBV7-8	-	TRBJ2-5	CASSLGAGSGRKETQYF	TGTGCCAGCAGCTTGGGGGCTGGTAGCGGCAGAAAAGAGACCCAGTACTTC
many	TRBV28	TRBD2	TRBJ2-3	CASSLWGLAGGEDTQYF	TGTGCCAGCAGTTTATGGGGACTAGCGGGAGGGGAAGATACGCAGTATTTT
many	TRBV2	-	TRBJ1-2	CASSERQGLAGYTF	TGTGCCAGCAGTGAAAGGCAGGGTCTCGCTGGCTACACCTTC
many	TRBV6-1	TRBD2	TRBJ2-7	CASSKGRAGANYEQYF	TGTGCCAGCAGTAAAGGGCGGGCGGGAGCTAACTACGAGCAGTACTTC
many	TRBV6-5	-	TRBJ2-2	CASSYPGELFF	TGTGCCAGCAGTTATCCCGGGGAGCTGTTTTTT
-	TRBV18	TRBD2	TRBJ2-7	CASSPGLAGAHEQYF	TGTGCCAGCTCTCCTGGACTAGCGGGAGCCCACGAGCAGTACTTC
-	TRBV20-1	-	TRBJ1-4	CSAVGTANEKLFF	TGCAGTGCTGTCGGGACGGCCAATGAAAAACTGTTTTTT
many	TRBV10-3	-	TRBJ1-1	CAIAGVVNTEAFF	TGTGCCATCGCTGGGGTGGTGAACACTGAAGCTTTCTTT
many	TRBV15	TRBD2	TRBJ2-3	CATRESGRGTDTQYF	TGTGCCACCCGTGAGAGCGGGAGAGGGACAGATACGCAGTATTTT
many	TRBV28	-	TRBJ2-7	CASSFGLAEQYF	TGTGCCAGCAGTTTTGGCCTGGCCGAGCAGTACTTC
many	TRBV29-1	TRBD1	TRBJ2-1	CSVAGTVGMDEQFF	TGCAGCGTTGCGGGGACAGTGGGCATGGATGAGCAGTTCTTC
-	TRBV20-1	TRBD2	TRBJ2-5	CSALQTSGQETQYF	TGCAGTGCTCTACAGACTAGCGGCCAAGAGACCCAGTACTTC
many	TRBV9	-	TRBJ1-6	CASSAQTGNSPLHF	TGTGCCAGCAGCGCCCAAACAGGGAATTCACCCCTCCACTTT
many	TRBV6-2/TRBV6-3	-	TRBJ2-3	CASSYLGDTQYF	TGTGCCAGCAGTTATCTGGGGGATACGCAGTATTTT
-	TRBV6-1	TRBD2	TRBJ2-7	CASSPHPGLAGVKDEQYF	TGTGCCAGCAGTCCGCATCCGGGACTAGCGGGAGTGAAGGACGAGCAGTACTTC
few	TRBV12-3/TRBV12-4	TRBD1	TRBJ1-3	CASSLDRGLGNTIYF	TGTGCCAGCAGCCTGGACAGGGGGCTGGGAAACACCATATATTTT
few	TRBV27	-	TRBJ2-7	CASSRDLDGYEQYF	TGTGCCAGCAGCCGGGACTTGGACGGCTACGAGCAGTACTTC
-	TRBV6-2/TRBV6-3	-	TRBJ1-2	CASSSGRGGYGYTF	TGTGCCAGCAGTAGCGGACGGGGAGGGTATGGCTACACCTTC
many	TRBV4-2	-	TRBJ2-2	CASSPVNLASNTGELFF	TGTGCCAGCAGCCCAGTCAACCTAGCTTCGAACACCGGGGAGCTGTTTTTT
-	TRBV7-2	TRBD1	TRBJ2-3	CASSLRRGGTGTTDTQYF	TGTGCCAGCAGCTTAAGGCGGGGCGGGACAGGGACCACAGATACGCAGTATTTT
many	TRBV4-3	-	TRBJ2-2	CASSQDPGAGELFF	TGCGCCAGCAGCCAAGATCCGGGGGCCGGGGAGCTGTTTTTT
many	TRBV5-1	-	TRBJ1-2	CASSLDKGLNYGYTF	TGCGCCAGCAGCTTGGATAAGGGGCTAAACTATGGCTACACCTTC
many	TRBV9	-	TRBJ2-1	CASSVASAIHNEQFF	TGTGCCAGCAGCGTAGCTAGCGCGATCCACAATGAGCAGTTCTTC
-	TRBV3-1	-	TRBJ2-7	CASSQGPNSYEQYF	TGTGCCAGCAGCCAAGGCCCTAACTCCTACGAGCAGTACTTC
-	TRBV7-9	TRBD1	TRBJ2-7	CASSLRGRGF	TGTGCCAGCAGCCTCAGGGGGCGCGGTTTC
many	TRBV20-1	TRBD2	TRBJ2-7	CSATGLAGRSSYEQYF	TGCAGTGCAACGGGACTAGCGGGGCGAAGCTCCTACGAGCAGTACTTC
many	TRBV19	-	TRBJ1-1	CASKDRRNTEAFF	TGTGCCTCCAAAGACAGGAGGAACACTGAAGCTTTCTTT
-	TRBV30	TRBD1	TRBJ1-5	CAWSPGQGRQPQHF	TGTGCCTGGAGCCCCGGACAGGGGCGTCAGCCCCAGCATTTT
many	TRBV2	-	TRBJ2-3	CASRLTEDTDTQYF	TGTGCCAGCAGACTGACAGAAGACACAGATACGCAGTATTTT
many	TRBV10-2	-	TRBJ2-3	CASSESPRGHGTQYF	TGCGCCAGCAGTGAGAGCCCCCGGGGTCACGGTACGCAGTATTTT
many	TRBV7-2	-	TRBJ1-1	CASSLSRGSTEAFF	TGTGCCAGCAGCTTAAGCAGAGGATCCACTGAAGCTTTCTTT
many	TRBV2	-	TRBJ1-1	CASSDTNTEAFF	TGTGCCAGCAGTGACACGAACACTGAAGCTTTCTTT
many	TRBV9	-	TRBJ2-3	CASSVEASLSTDTQYF	TGTGCCAGCAGCGTAGAGGCTTCACTTAGCACAGATACGCAGTATTTT
many	TRBV5-1	-	TRBJ2-1	CASSLDPVFSYNEQFF	TGCGCCAGCAGCTTAGATCCGGTCTTCTCCTACAATGAGCAGTTCTTC
many	TRBV10-3	TRBD2	TRBJ2-3	CAISGAGVVDTQYF	TGTGCCATCAGTGGAGCGGGAGTTGTGGATACGCAGTATTTT
many	TRBV11-2	-	TRBJ1-1	CASSLEGTTEAFF	TGTGCCAGCAGCTTAGAGGGGACGACTGAAGCTTTCTTT
many	TRBV7-3	-	TRBJ1-1	CASSFGGYTEAFF	TGTGCCAGCAGCTTCGGAGGGTACACTGAAGCTTTCTTT
few	TRBV7-2	TRBD1	TRBJ2-3	CASSFGTGVSDTQYF	TGTGCCAGCAGCTTTGGCACAGGGGTTTCAGATACGCAGTATTTT
many	TRBV7-2	TRBD1	TRBJ2-7	CASSFGQVYEQYF	TGTGCCAGCAGCTTCGGACAGGTCTACGAGCAGTACTTC
-	TRBV7-8	-	TRBJ2-4	CASIFSVGGHIQYF	TGTGCCAGCATCTTTTCGGTGGGAGGACACATTCAGTACTTC
many	TRBV3-1	-	TRBJ2-7	CASSQERGEQYF	TGTGCCAGCAGCCAAGAGAGAGGCGAGCAGTACTTC